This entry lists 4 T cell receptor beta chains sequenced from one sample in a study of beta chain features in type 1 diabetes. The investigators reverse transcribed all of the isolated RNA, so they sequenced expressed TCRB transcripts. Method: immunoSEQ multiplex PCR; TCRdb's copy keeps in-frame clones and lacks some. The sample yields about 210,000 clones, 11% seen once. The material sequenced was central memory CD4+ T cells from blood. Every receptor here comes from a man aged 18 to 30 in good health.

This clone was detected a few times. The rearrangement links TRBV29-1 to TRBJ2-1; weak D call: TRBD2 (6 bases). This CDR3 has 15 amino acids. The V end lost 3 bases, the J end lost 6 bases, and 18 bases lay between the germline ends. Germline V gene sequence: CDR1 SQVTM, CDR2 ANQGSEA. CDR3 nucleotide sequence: TGCAGCGTTGAGGAGTCGCTAGCGTATAGCAATGAGCAGTTCTTC. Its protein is CSVEESLAYSNEQFF.

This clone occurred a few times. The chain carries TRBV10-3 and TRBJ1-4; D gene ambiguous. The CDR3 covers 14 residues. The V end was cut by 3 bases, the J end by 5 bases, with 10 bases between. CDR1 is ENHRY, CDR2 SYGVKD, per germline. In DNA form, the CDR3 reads TGTGCCATCAGTGAAGGAGGGATCAATGAAAAACTGTTTTTT. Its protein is CAISEGGINEKLFF.

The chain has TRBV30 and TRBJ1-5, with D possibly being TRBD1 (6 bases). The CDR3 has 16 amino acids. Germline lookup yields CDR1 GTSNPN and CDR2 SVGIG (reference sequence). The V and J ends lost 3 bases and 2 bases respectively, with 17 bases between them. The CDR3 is CAWSPRGGVGNQPQHF. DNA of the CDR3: TGTGCCTGGAGCCCGAGAGGGGGAGTGGGCAATCAGCCCCAGCATTTT.

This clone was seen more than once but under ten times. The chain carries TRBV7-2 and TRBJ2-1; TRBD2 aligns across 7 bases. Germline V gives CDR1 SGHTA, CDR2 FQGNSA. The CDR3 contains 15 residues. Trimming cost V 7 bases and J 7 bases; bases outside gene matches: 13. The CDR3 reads CASKTSGGRLNEQFF. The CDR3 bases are TGTGCCAGCAAGACTAGTGGCGGGAGATTGAATGAGCAGTTCTTC.